This T cell receptor (beta chain) was recorded in a study of T cell changes during pregnancy in multiple sclerosis. There are 14 residues in the CDR3. The J segment lost 5 bases and the V segment lost 0 bases, leaving 3 bases of the junction unmatched. CDR1 is SGHRS, CDR2 YFSETQ, per germline. TCRdb's copy holds only in-frame clones and misses some; the assay was immunoSEQ multiplex PCR. The sample lists 18,000 or so clones; more than 70% were seen once. Material: CD4+ T cells from peripheral blood mononuclear cells, obtained in the first trimester of pregnancy. The chain is built from TRBV5-1 and TRBJ1-1, with 8 bases lining up with TRBD1. This TCR derives from a female donor in good health, enrolled as a control in a pregnancy study. The CDR3 DNA follows: TGCGCCAGCAGCTTGGGACAGGGGCGGACTGAAGCTTTCTTT. It codes for CASSLGQGRTEAFF. The whole variable domain, remainder taken from reference TRBV5-1 and TRBJ1-1, is KAGVTQTPRYLIKTRGQQVTLSCSPISGHRSVSWYQQTPGQGLQFLFEYFSETQRNKGNFPGRFSGRQFSNSRSEMNVSTLELGDSALYLCASSLGQGRTEAFFGQGTRLTVV.